These T cell receptor beta chains were read from a single sample in a study of blood T cell repertoires in COVID-19. TCRdb's table, derived via immunoSEQ multiplex PCR, lists solely in-frame clones and lacks some. Of 54,000 or so clones listed, around four fifths are singletons. The sequencing sample was made of peripheral blood. The source of these receptors is a woman at least 80 years old with acute or convalescent COVID-19. CDR3s include the opening cysteine and the closing phenylalanine or tryptophan. Each record gives: clone size, D gene, V gene, J gene, CDR3 protein, CDR3 DNA. D genes are given only for firm matches. Expanded clones get a size class; other rows say once, few or many, or leave the size out.

abundance: once; d_gene: -; v_gene: TRBV7-8; j_gene: TRBJ2-3; CDR3aa: CASSLLILRDTQYF; CDR3nt: TGTGCCAGCAGCTTATTGATCCTACGGGATACGCAGTATTTT
abundance: -; d_gene: -; v_gene: TRBV24-1; j_gene: TRBJ2-3; CDR3aa: CATSDGDFPPDTQYF; CDR3nt: TGTGCCACCAGTGATGGGGACTTCCCCCCAGATACGCAGTATTTT
abundance: -; d_gene: -; v_gene: TRBV4-1; j_gene: TRBJ1-4; CDR3aa: CASSQAVTTNEKLFF; CDR3nt: TGCGCCAGCAGCCAAGCTGTAACAACTAATGAAAAACTGTTTTTT
abundance: -; d_gene: -; v_gene: TRBV11-2; j_gene: TRBJ2-6; CDR3aa: CASRPPSSGANVLTF; CDR3nt: TGTGCCAGCAGACCCCCCAGCTCTGGGGCCAACGTCCTGACTTTC
abundance: -; d_gene: -; v_gene: TRBV7-2; j_gene: TRBJ2-2; CDR3aa: CAGGGRGTGELFF; CDR3nt: TGTGCCGGAGGGGGCAGGGGCACCGGGGAGCTGTTTTTT
abundance: once; d_gene: TRBD1; v_gene: TRBV6-5; j_gene: TRBJ1-5; CDR3aa: CASSYSGQGLNQPQHF; CDR3nt: TGTGCCAGCAGTTACTCTGGACAGGGCCTCAATCAGCCCCAGCATTTT
abundance: -; d_gene: TRBD1; v_gene: TRBV30; j_gene: TRBJ2-6; CDR3aa: CAWEQGAPGANVLTF; CDR3nt: TGTGCCTGGGAACAGGGGGCGCCTGGGGCCAACGTCCTGACTTTC
abundance: -; d_gene: TRBD1; v_gene: TRBV2; j_gene: TRBJ1-4; CDR3aa: CASSGTGNNEKLFF; CDR3nt: TGTGCCAGCAGCGGGACAGGGAATAATGAAAAACTGTTTTTT
abundance: few; d_gene: TRBD1; v_gene: TRBV5-1; j_gene: TRBJ2-3; CDR3aa: CASSVTGGADTQYF; CDR3nt: TGCGCCAGCAGCGTCACAGGGGGCGCAGATACGCAGTATTTT
abundance: -; d_gene: TRBD1; v_gene: TRBV19; j_gene: TRBJ1-1; CDR3aa: CASSDRVQAAEAFF; CDR3nt: TGTGCCAGTAGTGACAGGGTACAGGCGGCTGAAGCTTTCTTT
abundance: -; d_gene: -; v_gene: TRBV18; j_gene: TRBJ1-1; CDR3aa: CASSPGVRENTEAFF; CDR3nt: TGTGCCAGCTCACCCGGGGTTAGGGAGAACACTGAAGCTTTCTTT
abundance: -; d_gene: TRBD1; v_gene: TRBV5-6; j_gene: TRBJ1-6; CDR3aa: CASSGQGWYSSPLHF; CDR3nt: TGTGCCAGCAGCGGACAGGGGTGGTATAGTTCACCCCTCCACTTT
abundance: -; d_gene: -; v_gene: TRBV3-1/TRBV3-2; j_gene: TRBJ1-2; CDR3aa: CASSQVRGGDGYTF; CDR3nt: TGTGCCAGCAGCCAAGTCCGGGGAGGAGATGGCTACACCTTC
abundance: once; d_gene: TRBD2; v_gene: TRBV3-1/TRBV3-2; j_gene: TRBJ2-7; CDR3aa: CASSRGRGGPREQYF; CDR3nt: TGTGCCAGCAGCCGCGGGAGGGGGGGGCCGCGAGAGCAGTACTTC
abundance: -; d_gene: TRBD2; v_gene: TRBV7-9; j_gene: TRBJ2-1; CDR3aa: CASSLWRGGPYNEQFF; CDR3nt: TGTGCCAGCAGCTTATGGCGGGGGGGCCCCTACAATGAGCAGTTCTTC
abundance: -; d_gene: TRBD1; v_gene: TRBV6-5; j_gene: TRBJ1-5; CDR3aa: CASGDRVNSQPQHF; CDR3nt: TGTGCCAGCGGGGACAGGGTTAACAGTCAGCCCCAGCATTTT
abundance: -; d_gene: TRBD1; v_gene: TRBV2; j_gene: TRBJ2-7; CDR3aa: CATRNTGANSYEQYF; CDR3nt: TGTGCCACGCGGAATACAGGGGCTAACTCCTACGAGCAGTACTTC
abundance: -; d_gene: -; v_gene: TRBV7-9; j_gene: TRBJ1-2; CDR3aa: CASSPQTAAVYYGYTF; CDR3nt: TGTGCCAGCAGCCCACAAACGGCGGCGGTATACTATGGCTACACCTTC
abundance: once; d_gene: -; v_gene: TRBV30; j_gene: TRBJ1-5; CDR3aa: CAWSSGSNQPQHF; CDR3nt: TGTGCCTGGTCAAGCGGTAGCAATCAGCCCCAGCATTTT
abundance: -; d_gene: -; v_gene: TRBV11-3; j_gene: TRBJ2-2; CDR3aa: CASSWTPGSGELFF; CDR3nt: TGTGCCAGCAGCTGGACTCCCGGATCCGGGGAGCTGTTTTTT
abundance: -; d_gene: TRBD1; v_gene: TRBV5-6; j_gene: TRBJ1-2; CDR3aa: CASSYRDRGPGGYGYTF; CDR3nt: TGTGCCAGCAGCTACCGGGACAGGGGCCCTGGGGGCTATGGCTACACCTTC
abundance: -; d_gene: TRBD2; v_gene: TRBV5-1; j_gene: TRBJ2-5; CDR3aa: CASSLATSGRSGETQYF; CDR3nt: TGCGCCAGCAGCTTGGCGACTAGCGGCCGGAGCGGAGAGACCCAGTACTTC
abundance: -; d_gene: TRBD1; v_gene: TRBV19; j_gene: TRBJ2-1; CDR3aa: CASRSGTGGQNEQFF; CDR3nt: TGTGCCAGTAGGAGCGGGACAGGGGGTCAGAATGAGCAGTTCTTC
abundance: -; d_gene: -; v_gene: TRBV5-1; j_gene: TRBJ1-1; CDR3aa: CASSLSPGSDEAFF; CDR3nt: TGCGCCAGCAGCTTGAGTCCGGGTTCGGATGAAGCTTTCTTT
abundance: -; d_gene: -; v_gene: TRBV7-3; j_gene: TRBJ2-3; CDR3aa: CASSLRHSGPRADTQYF; CDR3nt: TGTGCCAGCAGCCTAAGGCATAGCGGCCCCCGAGCAGATACGCAGTATTTT
abundance: -; d_gene: TRBD2; v_gene: TRBV2; j_gene: TRBJ2-1; CDR3aa: CASSGWLAAYNEQFF; CDR3nt: TGTGCCAGCAGTGGTTGGCTAGCGGCCTACAATGAGCAGTTCTTC
abundance: few; d_gene: -; v_gene: TRBV5-1; j_gene: TRBJ1-2; CDR3aa: CASSLDSPNYGYTF; CDR3nt: TGCGCCAGCAGCTTGGACAGTCCTAACTATGGCTACACCTTC
abundance: -; d_gene: TRBD2; v_gene: TRBV7-9; j_gene: TRBJ2-3; CDR3aa: CASSLRAGLVGTYTQYF; CDR3nt: TGTGCCAGCAGCTTACGCGCCGGACTAGTGGGCACATATACGCAGTATTTT
abundance: -; d_gene: TRBD2; v_gene: TRBV18; j_gene: TRBJ2-3; CDR3aa: CASSRGLAGSGTQYF; CDR3nt: TGTGCCAGCTCACGGGGATTAGCGGGGAGTGGTACGCAGTATTTT
abundance: -; d_gene: -; v_gene: TRBV11-2; j_gene: TRBJ1-3; CDR3aa: CASSLQPPGRAGNTIYF; CDR3nt: TGTGCCAGCAGCTTACAGCCCCCGGGCAGGGCGGGAAACACCATATATTTT
abundance: -; d_gene: -; v_gene: TRBV7-9; j_gene: TRBJ2-2; CDR3aa: CASSSLYPRYPNTGELFF; CDR3nt: TGTGCCAGCAGCTCGTTATACCCCAGGTACCCGAACACCGGGGAGCTGTTTTTT
abundance: -; d_gene: -; v_gene: TRBV3-1/TRBV3-2; j_gene: TRBJ1-1; CDR3aa: CASSQLGRTEAFF; CDR3nt: TGTGCCAGCAGCCAGCTAGGGAGAACTGAAGCTTTCTTT
abundance: once; d_gene: -; v_gene: TRBV19; j_gene: TRBJ2-1; CDR3aa: CASSIFYTIPYNEQFF; CDR3nt: TGTGCCAGTAGTATATTTTACACGATCCCCTACAATGAGCAGTTCTTC
abundance: -; d_gene: -; v_gene: TRBV2; j_gene: TRBJ2-7; CDR3aa: CASLLWRASYEQYF; CDR3nt: TGTGCCAGCCTCCTTTGGCGGGCGTCCTACGAGCAGTACTTC
abundance: -; d_gene: TRBD2; v_gene: TRBV5-8; j_gene: TRBJ2-7; CDR3aa: CASRQGLAVSYEQYF; CDR3nt: TGTGCCAGCAGACAGGGACTAGCGGTGTCCTACGAGCAGTACTTC
abundance: few; d_gene: TRBD1; v_gene: TRBV7-2; j_gene: TRBJ2-5; CDR3aa: CASSSGQGETQYF; CDR3nt: TGTGCCAGCAGCTCGGGACAGGGAGAGACCCAGTACTTC
abundance: -; d_gene: TRBD2; v_gene: TRBV28; j_gene: TRBJ2-3; CDR3aa: CASSLAGGDTQYF; CDR3nt: TGTGCCAGCAGCCTAGCGGGAGGAGATACGCAGTATTTT